This T cell receptor (beta chain) was found in a study of blood T cell repertoires in COVID-19. For the study at large: Donors in the United States, Italy and Spain gave samples during acute or convalescent COVID-19. The analysed material was cDNA or gDNA that came from T cells, B-cell-depleted T cells, or PBMCs.

CDR3 length: 16 residues. In germline, CDR1 is SGHDT, CDR2 YYEEEE. V was shortened by 0 bases and J by 2 bases, with 14 bases between the two germline ends. Method: immunoSEQ multiplex PCR; TCRdb's copy keeps in-frame clones and lacks some. The profile covers over 200,000 clones, with about 88% appearing a single time and about 5% taken by the ten largest. The chain combines TRBV5-6 with TRBJ2-5; possibly TRBD1 for D (6 bases). The receptor was isolated from a woman aged 40-49 years with acute or convalescent COVID-19. Specimen: peripheral blood. The CDR3 spells CASSLGGLRVQETQYF. The CDR3 DNA is TGTGCCAGCAGCTTGGGGGGGCTCCGGGTACAAGAGACCCAGTACTTC.